Shown below are 21 T cell receptor beta chains from a single sample sequenced in a study of T cells in Graves' hyperthyroidism and ophthalmopathy. TCR beta CDR3 region amplification was performed from RNA transcripts. First-round RT-PCR of the TCR CDR3 relied on the HTBI primer set. Each CDR3 protein is one row after TCRdb ran MiXCR on the multiplex PCR reads. Found here are around 350,000 distinct CDR3 sequences, about a sixth of them singletons; the top ten hold around a third. Sequencing used blood. The receptors were sampled from a woman aged 25 to 45 with Graves' hyperthyroidism that later progressed to Graves' ophthalmopathy.

This clonotype has ten or more counts. For the CDR3, the DNA is TGTGCCAGCCGCGACGCACAGGGTAGTGGAAACACCATATATTTT. Protein product: CASRDAQGSGNTIYF. V usage is TRBV12-3 or TRBV12-4 and J usage is TRBJ1-3, with D possibly being TRBD1 (6 bases). This CDR3 is 15 amino acids long. The V end lost 8 bases, the J end lost 3 bases, and 17 bases lay between the germline ends.

V usage is TRBV28 and J usage is TRBJ2-2; 8 nucleotides align to TRBD1. The CDR3 contains 17 residues. Germline assignment: CDR1 MDHEN and CDR2 SYDVKM. Trimming took 6 bases from V and 0 from J; bases not matched to a gene: 9. The CDR3 region is CASSVKTGVSNTGELFF. CDR3 coding DNA: TGTGCCAGCAGCGTTAAGACAGGGGTTTCGAACACCGGGGAGCTGTTTTTT.

The chain employs TRBV20-1 and TRBJ1-2, with unresolved D. V was pared by 2 bases and J by 5 bases, with 15 bases between. CDR1 is DFQATT and CDR2 is SNEGSKA in the germline V gene (reference sequence). The CDR3 runs 14 residues. CDR3 in DNA: TGCAGTGCTAGACCATCCGGGAGAAGATATGGCTACACCTTC. This codes for CSARPSGRRYGYTF.

This chain connects TRBV5-6 to TRBJ1-1; D is uncertain. The CDR3 runs 14 residues. V was cut by 0 bases and J by 6 bases, with 12 bases left in between. Per germline, CDR1 SGHDT and CDR2 YYEEEE. Here the CDR3 DNA reads TGTGCCAGCAGCTTGGCCCATAACGGTCCTGAAGCTTTCTTT. Residues: CASSLAHNGPEAFF.

This clonotype was observed a few times. The J gene is TRBJ2-7, the V gene TRBV15; 8 bases are a match to TRBD2. Germline V gene sequence: CDR1 LNHNV, CDR2 YYDKDF (reference sequence). This CDR3 has 14 residues. V was pared by 4 bases and J by 0 bases, with 2 bases of the junction left unmatched. The DNA of the CDR3 is TGTGCCACCAGCATCCGGGGGGGCTCCTACGAGCAGTACTTC. Translating gives CATSIRGGSYEQYF.

This clonotype was detected many times. The V call is TRBV20-1, the J call TRBJ2-5; 9 bases align to TRBD2. The trim removed 6 bases at V and 3 bases at J, leaving 8 bases unmatched. CDR3 length: 14 residues. The V gene's germline CDR1 is DFQATT and CDR2 SNEGSKA (reference sequence). The CDR3 region is CSAQAGGPEETQYF. The CDR3, as DNA: TGCAGTGCCCAGGCGGGAGGGCCAGAAGAGACCCAGTACTTC.

This clonotype has at least ten counts. V usage is TRBV6-5 and J usage is TRBJ2-7; D unresolved. The CDR3 covers 13 residues. V was clipped by 2 bases and J by 5 bases, with 10 bases between them. The germline V gene encodes CDR1 MNHEY and CDR2 SVGAGI. The CDR3 is CASSYGFGDEQYF. The CDR3 region has the DNA TGTGCCAGCAGTTACGGGTTCGGAGACGAGCAGTACTTC.

This clonotype was observed at least ten times. The V and J genes are TRBV18 and TRBJ2-6, with 7 positions matching TRBD1. The CDR3 extends over 18 amino acids. Losses at the gene ends were 0 bases for V and 2 bases for J; bases not matched to a gene: 7. Germline V gene lookup returns CDR1 KGHSH and CDR2 LQKENI. The CDR3 DNA follows: TGTGCCAGCTCACCACCCGTGTTAACAGGGGCTGGGGCCAACGTCCTGACTTTC. Protein sequence: CASSPPVLTGAGANVLTF.

This clonotype was detected a few times. This clone may be a read error of a much larger clone one base away. The CDR3 does not end in the conserved phenylalanine or tryptophan, so this is likely a read error. This rearrangement joins TRBV2 to TRBJ1-1; TRBD1 aligns across 7 bases. The V and J ends lost 10 bases and 0 bases, in that order; junction bases with no gene match: 14. Germline V gene data show CDR1 as SNHLY and CDR2 as FYNNEI. This CDR3 contains 16 residues. The CDR3 nucleotides are TGTGCCAACCGTGGGGACAGAAGTAATATGAACACTGAAGCTTTCGTT. Amino acid sequence: CANRGDRSNMNTEAFV.

This rearrangement joins TRBV28 to TRBJ2-3; 13 bases map to TRBD2. Trimming cost V 5 bases and J 2 bases; bases outside gene matches: 4. Germline lookup yields CDR1 MDHEN and CDR2 SYDVKM. The CDR3 is 16 residues long. CDR3 coding DNA: TGTGCCAGCAGTGACGGACTAGCGGGAGCCACAGATACGCAGTATTTT. Translation gives CASSDGLAGATDTQYF.

This clonotype was observed many times. V and J are TRBV6-1 and TRBJ2-5, with D hard to call. Deletions cut 6 bases from V and 1 base from J, with 3 bases between. Germline assignment: CDR1 MNHNS and CDR2 SASEGT. CDR3 length: 11 residues. The CDR3 DNA follows: TGTGCCAGCAGGAGCCAAGAGACCCAGTACTTC. The encoded protein is CASRSQETQYF.

This clonotype was observed many times. The CDR3 loop reads CATSGRLAGGRYEQFF. Written as DNA, the CDR3 is TGTGCCACCAGCGGACGACTAGCGGGGGGCCGGTATGAGCAGTTCTTC. The chain couples TRBV15 to TRBJ2-1; 13 bases match TRBD2. With 5 bases clipped from V and 8 bases from J, the junction kept 9 bases outside the gene matches. Per germline, CDR1 LNHNV and CDR2 YYDKDF (reference sequence). CDR3 length equals 16 residues.

In its sample, this clonotype was seen a few times. The chain couples TRBV9 to TRBJ2-3; 8 nucleotides agree with TRBD2. The CDR3 is 14 amino acids. Looked up from germline, CDR1 is SGDLS and CDR2 is YYNGEE. The V gene end was trimmed by 3 bases and the J gene end by 6 bases; junction bases not matched to a gene: 6. The CDR3 protein is CASSAGGRDDTQYF. CDR3 coding DNA: TGTGCCAGCAGCGCGGGGGGGAGGGACGATACGCAGTATTTT.

V gene TRBV29-1 combines with J gene TRBJ2-4; D unresolved. The germline CDR1 and CDR2 sequences are SQVTM and ANQGSEA. V was shortened by 7 bases and J by 0 bases, with 7 bases between the two germline ends. The CDR3 contains 12 residues. CDR3 nucleotide sequence: TGCAGCGGGACGGTAGCCAAAAACATTCAGTACTTC. Its translation is CSGTVAKNIQYF.

Worth noting for this clonotype: This could be a read error, since a much larger clone is one nucleotide away. The chain joins TRBV10-2 to TRBJ2-1; the match to TRBD2 covers 12 bases. V dropped 4 bases and J dropped 4; count of bases not matched to a gene: 8. The V gene's germline CDR1 is WSHSY and CDR2 SAAADI. The CDR3 has 17 amino acids. CDR3 DNA sequence: TGCGCCAGCAGTGGGCCGTACCTAGCGGGGGGGTACAATGAGCAGTTCTTC. This sequence encodes CASSGPYLAGGYNEQFF.

At least ten counts were recorded for this clonotype. J is TRBJ2-3 and V is TRBV4-1, with a tentative D call TRBD2 (5 bases). V was pared by 0 bases and J by 4 bases, with 14 bases between. The CDR3 totals 16 residues. Germline V lookup: CDR1 MGHRA, CDR2 YSYEKL. CDR3 region: CASSQDRARVADTQYF. As DNA, the CDR3 is TGCGCCAGCAGCCAAGATCGCGCGAGGGTGGCAGATACGCAGTATTTT.

The chain combines TRBV6-2 or TRBV6-3 with TRBJ2-1; 13 bases match TRBD2. This CDR3 comprises 15 residues. Trimming at V came to 6 bases and at J to 8 bases, leaving 7 bases not matched to a gene. Germline V CDR1 and CDR2: MNHEY, SVGEGT. For the CDR3, the DNA is TGTGCCAGCAGAACTAGCGGGAGGGTCCATGATGAGCAGTTCTTC. Amino acid sequence: CASRTSGRVHDEQFF.

There are many counts of this clonotype. The V gene is TRBV20-1, the J gene TRBJ1-6, with TRBD1 matching 8 bases. The length of the CDR3 is 15 residues. J was trimmed by 6 bases and V by 7 bases; bases with no gene match: 11. Germline assignment: CDR1 DFQATT and CDR2 SNEGSKA (reference sequence). CDR3 region: CSGGMQGAGNSPLHF. The CDR3 DNA is TGCAGTGGAGGGATGCAGGGGGCTGGTAATTCACCCCTCCACTTT.

The gene calls are TRBV14 and TRBJ2-7; D is tentatively TRBD1 or TRBD2 (5 bases each). Germline V CDR1 and CDR2: SGHDN, FVKESK. Deletions cut 6 bases from V and 2 bases from J, with 14 bases between. The CDR3 runs to 14 residues. The CDR3, as DNA: TGTGCCAGCAGTTCACTGGGGGTCGCCTACGAGCAGTACTTC. This translates into CASSSLGVAYEQYF.

This clonotype was seen ten or more times. V gene TRBV3-1 combines with J gene TRBJ2-1; either TRBD1 or TRBD2 may fit D (5 bases each). This CDR3 has 17 amino acids. V lost 2 bases and J lost 1, with 15 bases in between. CDR1 is LGHDT, CDR2 YNNKEL, per germline (reference sequence). The CDR3 nucleotides read TGTGCCAGCAGCCAACGCGCCGGGACGGTGTCCTACAATGAGCAGTTCTTC. Amino acid sequence: CASSQRAGTVSYNEQFF.

This clonotype appeared a few times. V gene TRBV20-1 combines with J gene TRBJ2-5, with a weak D call TRBD2 (6 bases). CDR3 size: 15 residues. The germline CDR1 and CDR2 sequences are DFQATT and SNEGSKA (reference sequence). V was shortened by 1 base and J by 7 bases, with 19 bases between the two germline ends. Here the CDR3 DNA reads TGCAGTGCTAGAGTACTCAGGGCCGCGCGGGGGACCCAGTACTTC. It encodes CSARVLRAARGTQYF.